These T cell receptor beta chains were read from a single sample in a study of regulatory T cells in long-lasting Graves disease. TCRdb analysed the multiplex PCR reads with MiXCR anew, one entry per CDR3 protein. This sample carries 200,000 to 250,000 distinct CDR3 sequences, 20% to 25% of them seen once, and the ten largest clones take about 15%. Sequencing used peripheral blood mononuclear cells (PBMCs), obtained at new diagnosis, from a patient treated with antithyroid drugs. The receptors here all came from a female donor with Graves disease. Each CDR3 is given with its conserved first and last residue. A D gene is named only where the DNA matches it firmly. A row's size may be missing; if present it is once, few, many or a size class.

V: TRBV19
J: TRBJ1-4
size: -
D: -
CDR3: CASSTQGTGEKLFF
DNA: TGTGCCAGTAGTACGCAGGGGACGGGGGAAAAACTGTTTTTT

V: TRBV7-9
J: TRBJ2-1
size: many
D: -
CDR3: CASSPPGSLQFF
DNA: TGTGCCAGCAGCCCTCCCGGGAGTCTTCAGTTCTTC

V: TRBV19
J: TRBJ1-3
size: few
D: TRBD1
CDR3: CASTRGQADSGNTIYF
DNA: TGTGCCAGTACCCGGGGACAGGCGGACTCTGGAAACACCATATATTTT

V: TRBV6-2/TRBV6-3
J: TRBJ1-1
size: many
D: -
CDR3: CASSSEKEAFF
DNA: TGTGCCAGCAGTTCCGAAAAAGAAGCTTTCTTT

V: TRBV11-3
J: TRBJ2-1
size: many
D: -
CDR3: CASSWQHSYNEQFF
DNA: TGTGCCAGCAGCTGGCAGCACTCCTACAATGAGCAGTTCTTC

V: TRBV5-1
J: TRBJ1-6
size: many
D: -
CDR3: CASSLDGNSYNSPLHF
DNA: TGCGCCAGCAGCTTGGATGGGAACTCCTATAATTCACCCCTCCACTTT

V: TRBV10-3
J: TRBJ1-1
size: many
D: -
CDR3: CAIRRDPDSTEAFF
DNA: TGTGCCATCAGAAGGGACCCCGATAGCACTGAAGCTTTCTTT

V: TRBV3-1
J: TRBJ2-7
size: many
D: -
CDR3: CASSHLFFEQYF
DNA: TGTGCCAGCAGCCACCTCTTCTTCGAGCAGTACTTC

V: TRBV7-2
J: TRBJ2-1
size: many
D: -
CDR3: CASSPGIRQFF
DNA: TGTGCCAGCAGCCCAGGGATTAGGCAGTTCTTC

V: TRBV27
J: TRBJ2-5
size: few
D: -
CDR3: CASSLERAQETQYF
DNA: TGTGCCAGCAGTTTGGAGCGGGCCCAAGAGACCCAGTACTTC

V: TRBV5-1
J: TRBJ2-1
size: many
D: TRBD2
CDR3: CASSLERGDFNEQFF
DNA: TGCGCCAGCAGCTTGGAGCGGGGGGACTTCAATGAGCAGTTCTTC

V: TRBV11-2
J: TRBJ1-2
size: many
D: -
CDR3: CASSRNRDGYTF
DNA: TGTGCCAGCAGCCGTAACAGGGATGGCTACACCTTC

V: TRBV6-1
J: TRBJ2-5
size: -
D: -
CDR3: CASRQGGVRRETQYF
DNA: TGTGCCAGCAGGCAGGGGGGGGTGCGGCGAGAGACCCAGTACTTC

V: TRBV29-1
J: TRBJ2-3
size: many
D: TRBD1
CDR3: CSVAFGQGMGDTQYF
DNA: TGCAGCGTCGCTTTCGGACAGGGAATGGGAGATACGCAGTATTTT

V: TRBV20-1
J: TRBJ1-4
size: many
D: -
CDR3: CSARAGPDEKLFF
DNA: TGCAGTGCTAGAGCGGGGCCCGATGAAAAACTGTTTTTT

V: TRBV6-5
J: TRBJ1-2
size: many
D: TRBD1
CDR3: CASSWTGSGYTF
DNA: TGTGCCAGCAGTTGGACAGGGAGCGGCTACACCTTC

V: TRBV12-3/TRBV12-4
J: TRBJ1-1
size: many
D: -
CDR3: CASSFHVGRGTEAFF
DNA: TGTGCCAGCAGTTTTCATGTCGGCAGGGGCACTGAAGCTTTCTTT

V: TRBV20-1
J: TRBJ1-1
size: -
D: TRBD1
CDR3: CSAPQGATGETEAFF
DNA: TGCAGTGCTCCTCAGGGGGCGACGGGTGAGACTGAAGCTTTCTTT

V: TRBV9
J: TRBJ2-3
size: many
D: -
CDR3: CASSEDYTDTQYF
DNA: TGTGCCAGCAGCGAGGACTATACAGATACGCAGTATTTT

V: TRBV5-5
J: TRBJ1-1
size: many
D: -
CDR3: CASSLQPRQDTEAFF
DNA: TGTGCCAGCAGCCTCCAACCACGACAGGACACTGAAGCTTTCTTT

V: TRBV6-1
J: TRBJ2-2
size: many
D: -
CDR3: CASRRSGGENTGELFF
DNA: TGTGCCAGCAGGAGGAGCGGCGGGGAGAACACCGGGGAGCTGTTTTTT

V: TRBV10-3
J: TRBJ2-7
size: many
D: TRBD2
CDR3: CAISLRTSGSTGGVEQYF
DNA: TGTGCCATCAGCCTGCGGACTAGCGGGAGCACAGGCGGGGTCGAGCAGTACTTC

V: TRBV12-3/TRBV12-4
J: TRBJ2-1
size: few
D: -
CDR3: CASTQAGSSNEQFF
DNA: TGTGCCAGCACACAGGCGGGATCCTCCAATGAGCAGTTCTTC

V: TRBV4-1
J: TRBJ2-1
size: -
D: TRBD1
CDR3: CASSRAPTGNNEQFF
DNA: TGCGCCAGCAGCCGAGCGCCGACAGGGAACAATGAGCAGTTCTTC

V: TRBV20-1
J: TRBJ1-5
size: many
D: TRBD1
CDR3: CSARDQGDRAYLYSNQPQHF
DNA: TGCAGTGCTAGAGATCAGGGGGACAGGGCTTACCTGTATAGCAATCAGCCCCAGCATTTT

V: TRBV2
J: TRBJ2-5
size: many
D: -
CDR3: CASSPTNGQETQYF
DNA: TGTGCCAGCAGTCCAACGAATGGCCAAGAGACCCAGTACTTC

V: TRBV10-2
J: TRBJ2-1
size: many
D: -
CDR3: CASKRDNEQFF
DNA: TGCGCCAGCAAAAGAGACAATGAGCAGTTCTTC

V: TRBV5-4
J: TRBJ2-1
size: many
D: TRBD1
CDR3: CASSTPDRGINEQFF
DNA: TGTGCCAGCAGCACCCCGGACAGGGGGATCAATGAGCAGTTCTTC

V: TRBV7-2
J: TRBJ2-7
size: many
D: -
CDR3: CASSSPGGSYEQYF
DNA: TGTGCCAGCAGCTCTCCCGGAGGCTCCTACGAGCAGTACTTC

V: TRBV7-2
J: TRBJ2-1
size: -
D: TRBD2
CDR3: CASSPSGRAGNEQFF
DNA: TGTGCCAGCAGCCCTAGCGGGAGGGCCGGCAATGAGCAGTTCTTC

V: TRBV6-2/TRBV6-3
J: TRBJ2-1
size: many
D: -
CDR3: CASTSIGGWVLPNEQFF
DNA: TGTGCCAGCACTTCGATTGGGGGGTGGGTCCTGCCCAATGAGCAGTTCTTC

V: TRBV20-1
J: TRBJ1-2
size: many
D: -
CDR3: CSANSGGARGYTF
DNA: TGCAGTGCTAACTCGGGGGGCGCAAGGGGCTACACCTTC

V: TRBV29-1
J: TRBJ2-5
size: many
D: -
CDR3: CSVERGEETQYF
DNA: TGCAGCGTTGAACGAGGGGAGGAGACCCAGTACTTC

V: TRBV7-2
J: TRBJ2-5
size: many
D: -
CDR3: CASSKTRGTRETQYF
DNA: TGTGCCAGCAGCAAGACTAGGGGGACGAGGGAGACCCAGTACTTC

V: TRBV6-2/TRBV6-3
J: TRBJ2-3
size: many
D: -
CDR3: CASSYEGPPDTQYF
DNA: TGTGCCAGCAGTTACGAGGGGCCCCCAGATACGCAGTATTTT

V: TRBV7-9
J: TRBJ2-3
size: -
D: TRBD2
CDR3: CASSLRASGYSTDTQYF
DNA: TGTGCCAGCAGCTTAAGGGCTAGCGGATATAGCACAGATACGCAGTATTTT

V: TRBV7-2
J: TRBJ1-2
size: many
D: -
CDR3: CASSLNPQSYGYTF
DNA: TGTGCCAGCAGCTTAAATCCACAGTCATATGGCTACACCTTC

V: TRBV6-1
J: TRBJ2-7
size: -
D: TRBD1
CDR3: CASSRDRGRNEQYF
DNA: TGTGCCAGCAGTCGGGACAGGGGTCGAAACGAGCAGTACTTC

V: TRBV7-2
J: TRBJ2-7
size: many
D: -
CDR3: CASSVEGLRQYF
DNA: TGTGCCAGCAGCGTCGAAGGTCTAAGGCAGTACTTC

V: TRBV5-5
J: TRBJ1-5
size: many
D: -
CDR3: CASSGVGGNQPQHF
DNA: TGTGCCAGCAGCGGGGTGGGGGGCAATCAGCCCCAGCATTTT

V: TRBV6-1
J: TRBJ2-1
size: -
D: -
CDR3: CASIRLGGSYNEQFF
DNA: TGTGCCAGCATCCGACTTGGGGGCTCCTACAATGAGCAGTTCTTC

V: TRBV19
J: TRBJ1-5
size: -
D: -
CDR3: CASSQGQIFNQPQHF
DNA: TGTGCCAGTAGCCAAGGACAGATATTCAATCAGCCCCAGCATTTT

V: TRBV20-1
J: TRBJ1-1
size: few
D: TRBD1
CDR3: CSALSGTGGWDTEAFF
DNA: TGCAGTGCTCTGTCCGGGACAGGGGGCTGGGACACTGAAGCTTTCTTT

V: TRBV12-3/TRBV12-4
J: TRBJ2-3
size: many
D: -
CDR3: CASSLTGDTQYF
DNA: TGTGCCAGCAGTCTCACCGGAGATACGCAGTATTTT

V: TRBV2
J: TRBJ2-7
size: -
D: TRBD2
CDR3: CASRGRFGLAAYEQYF
DNA: TGTGCCAGCAGGGGCCGTTTCGGACTAGCAGCCTACGAGCAGTACTTC

V: TRBV6-9
J: TRBJ2-5
size: many
D: -
CDR3: CASSSRGGETQYF
DNA: TGTGCCAGCAGTTCCAGGGGAGGAGAGACCCAGTACTTC

V: TRBV6-1
J: TRBJ2-7
size: many
D: -
CDR3: CASANFYEQYF
DNA: TGTGCCAGCGCCAACTTTTACGAGCAGTACTTC

V: TRBV12-3/TRBV12-4
J: TRBJ2-5
size: many
D: -
CDR3: CASSPERVETQYF
DNA: TGTGCCAGCAGCCCTGAGAGGGTAGAGACCCAGTACTTC

V: TRBV10-3
J: TRBJ2-3
size: many
D: TRBD2
CDR3: CAISESNSGTQYF
DNA: TGTGCCATCAGTGAGTCTAATAGCGGGACGCAGTATTTT

V: TRBV20-1
J: TRBJ2-3
size: -
D: TRBD2
CDR3: CSARRTSGITDTQYF
DNA: TGCAGTGCTAGGCGAACTAGCGGGATCACAGATACGCAGTATTTT